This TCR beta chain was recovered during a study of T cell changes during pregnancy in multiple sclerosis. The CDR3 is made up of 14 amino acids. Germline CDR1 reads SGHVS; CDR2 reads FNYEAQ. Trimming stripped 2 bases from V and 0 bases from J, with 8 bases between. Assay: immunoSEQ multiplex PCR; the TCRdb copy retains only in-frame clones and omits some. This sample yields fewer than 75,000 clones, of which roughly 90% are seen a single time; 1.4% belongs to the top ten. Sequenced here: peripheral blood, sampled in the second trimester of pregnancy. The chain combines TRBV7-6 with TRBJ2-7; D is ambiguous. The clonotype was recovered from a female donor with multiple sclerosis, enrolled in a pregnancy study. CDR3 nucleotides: TGTGCCAGCAGCTTAACCAGTAACTCCTACGAGCAGTACTTC. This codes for CASSLTSNSYEQYF.